The rows below give T cell receptor beta chains drawn from one sample of a study of T cell responses to AZD1222 COVID-19 vaccine. Using immunoSEQ multiplex PCR, the repertoire was profiled, and TCRdb retains in-frame clones only, with some absent. Here the sample spans some 140,000 clones, about 90% being singletons. The sample was peripheral blood, taken on day 0 of AZD1222 vaccination. These receptors were obtained from an adult in good health. The CDR3 runs from the conserved cysteine through the conserved F or W. D genes are given only for firm matches. Not every row has a clone size; where given, it reads once, few, many or a size class.

abundance,len,d_gene,v_gene,j_gene,CDR3nt,CDR3aa
-,15,-,TRBV6-5,TRBJ1-2,TGTGCCAGCAGTTACTTGTCGGGGAAGACCTATGGCTACACCTTC,CASSYLSGKTYGYTF
once,15,-,TRBV7-9,TRBJ2-7,TGTGCCAGCATTCCGCCCGAAGGGGGAACCTACGAGCAGTACTTC,CASIPPEGGTYEQYF
few,13,-,TRBV6-4,TRBJ2-1,TGTGCCAGCAGTGACTCGGGGCTAAGGGGGAAGTTCTTC,CASSDSGLRGKFF
-,16,TRBD2,TRBV7-9,TRBJ2-2,TGTGCCAGCAGCCAAGGCGGGGGGCCGAACACCGGGGAGCTGTTTTTT,CASSQGGGPNTGELFF
-,15,TRBD2,TRBV4-1,TRBJ2-7,TGCGCCAGCAGCCAAAGACTAGCGGGAGCGGACGAGCAGTACTTC,CASSQRLAGADEQYF
-,13,-,TRBV5-4,TRBJ1-1,TGTGCCAGCAGCTACCTCGGGAACACTGAAGCTTTCTTT,CASSYLGNTEAFF
-,16,-,TRBV7-3,TRBJ2-1,TGTGCCAGCAGCTTAACGGGACCCAGCTCCTACAATGAGCAGTTCTTC,CASSLTGPSSYNEQFF
once,15,-,TRBV15,TRBJ2-3,TGTGCCACCAGCCGCGGGGCCCTGCTAGCAGATACGCAGTATTTT,CATSRGALLADTQYF
-,17,-,TRBV27,TRBJ2-1,TGTGCCAGCAGTTTATCGGAACGGGAGTCATCCTACAATGAGCAGTTCTTC,CASSLSERESSYNEQFF
once,15,-,TRBV7-9,TRBJ1-5,TGTGCCAGCAGCTCTGGGGTATATAGCAATCAGCCCCAGCATTTT,CASSSGVYSNQPQHF
-,15,TRBD1,TRBV25-1,TRBJ2-7,TGTGCCAGCAGCCCGGGACAGGGACCGTTCCACGAGCAGTACTTC,CASSPGQGPFHEQYF
-,17,TRBD1,TRBV18,TRBJ1-2,TGTGCCAGCTCACCATCCCGGGACAGGGGCACTAACTATGGCTACACCTTC,CASSPSRDRGTNYGYTF
-,12,-,TRBV29-1,TRBJ2-7,TGCAGCGCTGAAGGAGGGTCCTACGAGCAGTACTTC,CSAEGGSYEQYF
-,15,TRBD1,TRBV3-1/TRBV3-2,TRBJ2-1,TGTGCCAGCAGCCATCACGGGGCAGGGGGCAATGAGCAGTTCTTC,CASSHHGAGGNEQFF
-,11,-,TRBV28,TRBJ1-2,TGTGCCAGCAACGAAGACTATGGCTACACCTTC,CASNEDYGYTF
-,14,TRBD2,TRBV3-1/TRBV3-2,TRBJ2-3,TGTGCCAGCAGCCAAGCAGCGGGAGTGGATACGCAGTATTTT,CASSQAAGVDTQYF
once,12,-,TRBV19,TRBJ1-4,TGTGCCAGTAGTATCGCGGGGGAAAAACTGTTTTTT,CASSIAGEKLFF
-,13,-,TRBV30,TRBJ1-1,TGTGCCTGGAATTTACAGGGAGGGACTGAAGCTTTCTTT,CAWNLQGGTEAFF
-,16,TRBD2,TRBV24-1,TRBJ2-5,TGTGCCACCAGTGATGTTAGCGGGGGAACCCAAGAGACCCAGTACTTC,CATSDVSGGTQETQYF
once,13,-,TRBV19,TRBJ1-1,TGTGCCAGTAGTACCAAGGGGACCACTGAAGCTTTCTTT,CASSTKGTTEAFF
-,16,TRBD2,TRBV6-1,TRBJ2-1,TGTGCCAGCAGTGAAATGGCGGGGGGCTCCTACAATGAGCAGTTCTTC,CASSEMAGGSYNEQFF
few,14,TRBD1,TRBV5-8,TRBJ1-1,TGTGCCAGCAGCGACTACAGGGGCGAAACTGAAGCTTTCTTT,CASSDYRGETEAFF
-,15,-,TRBV5-1,TRBJ2-5,TGCGCCAGCAGCTTTCGGGACCCCGGGACGGAGACCCAGTACTTC,CASSFRDPGTETQYF
-,14,-,TRBV2,TRBJ2-7,TGTGCCAGCAATCAAAGAGGGCAGGGATACGAGCAGTACTTC,CASNQRGQGYEQYF
-,15,TRBD2,TRBV23-1,TRBJ2-5,TGCGCCAGCAGAAAGGACCCCCCGGGGGGAGAGACCCAGTACTTC,CASRKDPPGGETQYF
-,15,-,TRBV24-1,TRBJ1-1,TGTGCCACCAGTGACTCAAACACAGGTCCCACTGAAGCTTTCTTT,CATSDSNTGPTEAFF
-,11,-,TRBV20-1,TRBJ1-5,TGCAGTGCTAGTCGTGATCAGCCCCAGCATTTT,CSASRDQPQHF
-,20,TRBD2,TRBV6-1,TRBJ2-1,TGTGCCAGCAGAGAATTACCGGGACTAGCGGGAGGGAACTCCTACAATGAGCAGTTCTTC,CASRELPGLAGGNSYNEQFF
-,13,-,TRBV6-5,TRBJ1-1,TGTGCCAGCATGTTACGACAGAACACTGAAGCTTTCTTT,CASMLRQNTEAFF
-,16,-,TRBV28,TRBJ1-3,TGTGCCAGCAGTTCCCATGACGGACACTCTGGAAACACCATATATTTT,CASSSHDGHSGNTIYF
-,15,-,TRBV21-1,TRBJ2-5,TGTGCCAGCAGCCGGGACAGGGGGTGCGAAGAGACCCAGTACTTC,CASSRDRGCEETQYF
-,12,-,TRBV5-4,TRBJ1-6,TGTGCCAGCAGCTTTAGGGGAACACCCCTCCACTTT,CASSFRGTPLHF
-,13,-,TRBV7-9,TRBJ2-6,TGTGCCAGCAGCGCCTCTGGGGCCAACGTCCTGACTTTC,CASSASGANVLTF
-,17,-,TRBV28,TRBJ2-7,TGTGCCTCCAGCAGTTTAGTGGGGGTTTTTTCGGTTTACGAGCAGTACTTC,CASSSLVGVFSVYEQYF
-,13,-,TRBV27,TRBJ1-1,TGTGCCAGCAGGAATACAGGAAACACTGAAGCTTTCTTT,CASRNTGNTEAFF
once,13,-,TRBV7-2,TRBJ2-7,TGTGCCAGCAGCTTAGACTCCGACTACGAGCAGTACTTC,CASSLDSDYEQYF
-,14,TRBD1,TRBV18,TRBJ1-1,TGTGCCAGCTCACCCCGGGACAGGAGCGTTGAAGCTTTCTTT,CASSPRDRSVEAFF
-,14,TRBD1,TRBV7-9,TRBJ1-1,TGTGCCAGCAGCTTGACAGGGTCTTCCACTGAAGCTTTCTTT,CASSLTGSSTEAFF
-,14,TRBD1,TRBV6-5,TRBJ1-5,TGTGCCAGCTGCGACAGGGGCCGCAATCAGCCCCAGCATTTT,CASCDRGRNQPQHF
-,14,TRBD1,TRBV11-2,TRBJ1-4,TGTGCCAGCAGCCGTGACAGGGTTTATGAAAAACTGTTTTTT,CASSRDRVYEKLFF
once,11,-,TRBV6-1,TRBJ1-1,TGTGCCAGCAGTGAAACGTCTTCGGCTTTCTTT,CASSETSSAFF
-,17,TRBD2,TRBV4-2,TRBJ2-3,TGTGCCAGCAGCCTTAGAGGGCGGGGGGGCCCGACAGATACGCAGTATTTT,CASSLRGRGGPTDTQYF
-,15,TRBD2,TRBV19,TRBJ2-7,TGTGCCAGTAGTATAGGCGGGAGTACGGCCTACGAGCAGTACTTC,CASSIGGSTAYEQYF
-,11,TRBD1,TRBV27,TRBJ1-2,TGTGCCAGTGGACAGGACCCTGGCTACACCTTC,CASGQDPGYTF
-,14,TRBD1,TRBV5-1,TRBJ1-5,TGCGCCAGCAGCTCGGGACAGGCGAATCAGCCCCAGCATTTT,CASSSGQANQPQHF
-,16,-,TRBV6-1,TRBJ1-2,TGTGCCAGCAGTGAAGTACAATCGGCGACTAACTATGGCTACACCTTC,CASSEVQSATNYGYTF
few,14,TRBD1,TRBV11-3,TRBJ2-1,TGTGCCAGCAGCTCCAAGGACAGGGGGAATGAGCAGTTCTTC,CASSSKDRGNEQFF
-,16,TRBD2,TRBV5-1,TRBJ2-3,TGCGCCAGCAGCTTGGGACTAGCGGCCCGCACAGATACGCAGTATTTT,CASSLGLAARTDTQYF
-,13,-,TRBV19,TRBJ1-5,TGTGCCAGTAGTTTGACCAGCGATCAGCCCCAGCATTTT,CASSLTSDQPQHF
-,12,TRBD1,TRBV27,TRBJ1-2,TGTGCCAGTGGAGGGGGCGGGCGTGGCTACACCTTC,CASGGGGRGYTF
few,12,-,TRBV27,TRBJ1-2,TGTGCCAGCTCAGGGGCTAACTATGGCTACACCTTC,CASSGANYGYTF
-,15,TRBD1,TRBV7-9,TRBJ1-1,TGCGCCAGCAGCCTTAACCGGGACAGGGGTACTGAAGCTTTCTTT,CASSLNRDRGTEAFF
-,12,TRBD1,TRBV27,TRBJ1-2,TGTGCCAGCGGTACAGGGGGAGCTGGCTACACCTTC,CASGTGGAGYTF
-,14,TRBD1,TRBV6-5,TRBJ2-5,TGTGCCAGCCTTTCAGGGGGCTCGGTTTACGCCCAGTACTTC,CASLSGGSVYAQYF
-,12,-,TRBV19,TRBJ1-4,TGTGCCAGCCTCTCCAGCGATGAAAAACTGTTTTTT,CASLSSDEKLFF
-,16,-,TRBV6-5,TRBJ1-1,TGTGCCAGCAGTTACTCCGCGGTCCAGGCGGGCACTGAAGCTTTCTTT,CASSYSAVQAGTEAFF
-,17,TRBD1,TRBV6-1,TRBJ2-7,TGTGCCAGCAGTGATACACCACCGGGACAGGGGGCGTTCGAGCAGTACTTC,CASSDTPPGQGAFEQYF
few,14,-,TRBV7-9,TRBJ1-2,TGTGCCAGCACCGCCACGGGGGGTCACTATGGCTACACCTTC,CASTATGGHYGYTF